Shown below are 11 T cell receptor beta chains from a single sample sequenced in a study of PD-L1 blockade in urothelial cancer. Libraries were prepared by immunoSEQ multiplex PCR; TCRdb keeps only in-frame clonotypes and omits some of them. The data show 25,000 to 35,000 clones, with around nine tenths seen just once and about 1.7% held by the top ten. Source: PBMCs, taken around atezolizumab (anti-PD-L1) treatment. The receptors were sampled from a man aged 45 to 65 with urothelial cancer.

V is TRBV19 and J is TRBJ2-5, with TRBD1 as a possible D gene (5 bases). Trimming stripped 5 bases from V and 7 bases from J, with 8 bases between. In germline, CDR1 is LNHDA, CDR2 SQIVND (reference sequence). The CDR3 sequence is 11 residues long. The CDR3: CASSLQGTQYF. The CDR3 bases are TGTGCCAGTAGTCTTCAGGGGACCCAGTACTTC.

J is TRBJ2-5 and V is TRBV7-9; unclear D gene. Trimming left V 5 bases short and J 5 bases short, with 21 bases between. CDR1 SEHNR and CDR2 FQNEAQ come from the germline V gene (reference sequence). The CDR3 sequence is 16 residues long. CDR3 DNA sequence: TGTGCCAGCAGCCCCCCCGCGCGGCTGAGAGGTGAGACCCAGTACTTC. Translated, it gives CASSPPARLRGETQYF.

J is TRBJ2-2 and V is TRBV6-6, with TRBD2 matching over 12 bases. Germline lookup yields CDR1 MNHNY and CDR2 SVGAGI (reference sequence). Trimming cost V 5 bases and J 5 bases; bases outside gene matches: 3. This CDR3 is built from 15 residues. CDR3 in DNA: TGTGCCAGCAGTCTTCTAGCGGGAGGGACCGGGGAGCTGTTTTTT. Amino acid sequence: CASSLLAGGTGELFF.

V and J are TRBV6-1 and TRBJ1-1; 8 nucleotides agree with TRBD1. This CDR3 is built from 15 residues. Germline V lookup: CDR1 MNHNS, CDR2 SASEGT. V dropped 4 bases and J dropped 1; count of bases not matched to a gene: 5. The CDR3 is CASSAGTGRNTEAFF. In DNA, the CDR3 is TGTGCCAGCAGTGCAGGGACAGGCCGGAACACTGAAGCTTTCTTT.

This clone was picked up one time. This sequence joins TRBV7-2 and TRBJ1-4; 11 bases are shared with TRBD1. Germline loops: CDR1 SGHTA, CDR2 FQGNSA. CDR3 length: 19 residues. The trim removed 4 bases at V and 8 bases at J, leaving 18 bases unmatched. CDR3 in amino acids: CASSSGSGTGGGVGEKLFF. CDR3 DNA: TGTGCCAGCAGCTCGGGTTCGGGGACAGGGGGAGGAGTAGGCGAAAAACTGTTTTTT.

This chain joins TRBV27 and TRBJ2-7; TRBD1 agrees at 7 bases. The trim removed 3 bases at V and 4 bases at J, leaving 3 bases unmatched. CDR3 length equals 13 residues. Germline V lookup: CDR1 MNHEY, CDR2 SMNVEV (reference sequence). Written as DNA, the CDR3 is TGTGCCAGCAGTTTCGGGACAGAGTACGAGCAGTACTTC. It codes for CASSFGTEYEQYF.

The chain combines TRBV5-4 with TRBJ2-7; 8 bases agree with TRBD2. The CDR3 length is 14 residues. Germline V gene data show CDR1 as SGHNT and CDR2 as YYREEE (reference sequence). J lost 2 bases, V lost 4 bases, and 5 bases had no gene match. The CDR3 is CASSQLAVTYEQYF. The CDR3, as DNA: TGTGCCAGCAGCCAACTAGCGGTTACCTACGAGCAGTACTTC.

The J gene is TRBJ2-3, the V gene TRBV19; D gene ambiguous. The germline V and J ends were trimmed by 5 bases and 6 bases, with 24 bases remaining between them. Germline-derived CDR1 and CDR2 are LNHDA and SQIVND (reference sequence). The CDR3 covers 17 residues. The CDR3: CASSPSRFLVERDTQYF. The CDR3 DNA reads as TGTGCCAGTAGTCCCAGCCGATTTTTGGTCGAGAGGGATACGCAGTATTTT.

The rearrangement joins TRBV27 to TRBJ1-6, with TRBD1 matching over 7 bases. Germline CDR1 is MNHEY and CDR2 is SMNVEV (reference sequence). V was pared by 2 bases and J by 9 bases, with 4 bases of the junction left unmatched. The CDR3 totals 14 residues. The CDR3 DNA reads TGTGCCAGCAGTTTAGTCCAGGGGGGTTCACCCCTCCACTTT. It specifies CASSLVQGGSPLHF.

This chain links TRBV27 with TRBJ2-7; TRBD1 aligns across 7 bases. The CDR3 loop spans 15 amino acids. J lost 1 base, V lost 5 bases, and 8 bases had no gene match. From germline, CDR1 is MNHEY and CDR2 SMNVEV (reference sequence). CDR3 sequence reads: CASSPRTGLSYEQYF. The CDR3 DNA is TGTGCCAGCAGTCCCCGGACAGGTTTATCCTACGAGCAGTACTTC.

The chain is built from TRBV13 and TRBJ2-3; D possibly corresponds to TRBD2 (7 bases). The germline V gene encodes CDR1 PRHDT and CDR2 FYEKMQ (reference sequence). V was clipped by 5 bases and J by 4 bases, with 22 bases between them. There are 17 residues in the CDR3. CDR3 amino acids: CASSPSWGGGAADTQYF. The CDR3, as DNA: TGTGCCAGCAGCCCCTCGTGGGGAGGGGGGGCCGCAGATACGCAGTATTTT.